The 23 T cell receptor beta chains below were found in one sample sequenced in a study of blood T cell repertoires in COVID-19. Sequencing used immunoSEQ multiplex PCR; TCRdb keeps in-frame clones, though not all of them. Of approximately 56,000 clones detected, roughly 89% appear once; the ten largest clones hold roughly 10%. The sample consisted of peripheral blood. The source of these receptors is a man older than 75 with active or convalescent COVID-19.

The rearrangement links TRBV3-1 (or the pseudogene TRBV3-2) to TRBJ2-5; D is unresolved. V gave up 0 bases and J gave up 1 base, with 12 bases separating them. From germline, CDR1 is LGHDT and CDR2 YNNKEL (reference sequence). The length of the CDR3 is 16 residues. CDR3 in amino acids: CASSQESRVVQETQYF. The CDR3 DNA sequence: TGTGCCAGCAGCCAAGAATCCCGGGTCGTCCAAGAGACCCAGTACTTC.

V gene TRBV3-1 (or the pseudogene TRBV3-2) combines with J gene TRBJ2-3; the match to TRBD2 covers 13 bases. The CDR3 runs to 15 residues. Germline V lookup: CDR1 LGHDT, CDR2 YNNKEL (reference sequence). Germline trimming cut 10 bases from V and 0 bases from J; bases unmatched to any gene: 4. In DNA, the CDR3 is TGTGCCACTAAGGGACTAGCGGGGAGCACAGATACGCAGTATTTT. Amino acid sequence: CATKGLAGSTDTQYF.

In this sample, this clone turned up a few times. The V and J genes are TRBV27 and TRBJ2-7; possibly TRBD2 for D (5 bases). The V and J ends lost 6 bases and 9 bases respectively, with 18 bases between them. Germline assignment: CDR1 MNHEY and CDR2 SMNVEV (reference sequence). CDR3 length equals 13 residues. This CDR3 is CASRGVVTDVQYF. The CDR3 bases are TGTGCCAGCAGGGGAGTCGTTACGGACGTGCAGTACTTC.

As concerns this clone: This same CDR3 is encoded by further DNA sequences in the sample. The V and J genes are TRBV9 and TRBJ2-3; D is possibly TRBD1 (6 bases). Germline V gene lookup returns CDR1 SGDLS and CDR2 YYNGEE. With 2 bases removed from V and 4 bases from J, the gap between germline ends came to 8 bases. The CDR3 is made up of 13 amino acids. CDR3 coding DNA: TGTGCCAGCAGCGTTACAGGGTCAGATACGCAGTATTTT. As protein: CASSVTGSDTQYF.

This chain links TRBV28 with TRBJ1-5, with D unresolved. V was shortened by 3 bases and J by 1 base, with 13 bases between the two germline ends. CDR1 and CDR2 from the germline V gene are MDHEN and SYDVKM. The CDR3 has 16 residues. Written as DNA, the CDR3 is TGTGCCAGCAGTTTGGGGAGCCAAGTCAGCAATCAGCCCCAGCATTTT. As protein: CASSLGSQVSNQPQHF.

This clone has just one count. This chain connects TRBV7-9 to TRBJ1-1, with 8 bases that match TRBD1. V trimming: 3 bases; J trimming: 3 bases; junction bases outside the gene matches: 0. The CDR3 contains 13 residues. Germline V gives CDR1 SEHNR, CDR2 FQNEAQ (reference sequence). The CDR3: CASSLDRDTEAFF. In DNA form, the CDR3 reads TGTGCCAGCAGCTTGGACAGGGACACTGAAGCTTTCTTT.

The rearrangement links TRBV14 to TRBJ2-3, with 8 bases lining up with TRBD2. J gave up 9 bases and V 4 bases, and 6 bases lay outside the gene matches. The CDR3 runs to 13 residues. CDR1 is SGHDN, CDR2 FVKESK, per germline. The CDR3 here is CASSPLTSGTQYF. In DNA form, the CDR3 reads TGTGCCAGCAGCCCCCTAACTAGCGGAACGCAGTATTTT.

The CDR3 nucleotides are TGTGCCAGCAGCTTGTTAGCCAGGGATGAGCAGTTCTTC. This gives the protein CASSLLARDEQFF. The chain combines TRBV5-6 with TRBJ2-1; maybe TRBD1 (5 bases). Trimming cost V 1 base and J 8 bases, with 10 bases left between them. The CDR3 length is 13 residues. CDR1 and CDR2 (germline): SGHDT, YYEEEE.

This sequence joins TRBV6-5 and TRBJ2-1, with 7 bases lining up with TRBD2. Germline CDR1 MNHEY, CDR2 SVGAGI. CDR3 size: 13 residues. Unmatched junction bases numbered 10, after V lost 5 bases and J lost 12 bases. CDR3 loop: CASSQAGVRGQFF. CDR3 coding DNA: TGTGCCAGCAGTCAGGCGGGGGTCCGGGGGCAGTTCTTC.

The CDR3 loop reads CASSPRRGSYEQYF. CDR3 sequence (DNA): TGTGCCAGCAGCCCTCGGAGGGGCAGCTACGAGCAGTACTTC. The chain recombines TRBV27 with TRBJ2-7, with D perhaps TRBD2 (6 bases). The CDR3 length is 14 residues. The germline V and J ends were trimmed by 6 bases and 3 bases, with 15 bases remaining between them. Germline CDR1 is MNHEY and CDR2 is SMNVEV (reference sequence).

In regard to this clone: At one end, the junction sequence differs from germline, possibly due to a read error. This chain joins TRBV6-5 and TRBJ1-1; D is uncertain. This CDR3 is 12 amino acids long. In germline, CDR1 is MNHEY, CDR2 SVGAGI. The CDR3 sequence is CASSYSNRVTDF. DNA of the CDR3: TGTGCCAGCAGTTACTCTAACCGGGTAACGGACTTT.

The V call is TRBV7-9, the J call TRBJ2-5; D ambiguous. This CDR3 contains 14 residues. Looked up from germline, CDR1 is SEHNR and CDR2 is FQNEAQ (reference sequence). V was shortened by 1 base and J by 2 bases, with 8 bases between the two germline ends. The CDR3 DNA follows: TGTGCCAGCAGCTTAGGGGCAGGACAAGAGACCCAGTACTTC. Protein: CASSLGAGQETQYF.

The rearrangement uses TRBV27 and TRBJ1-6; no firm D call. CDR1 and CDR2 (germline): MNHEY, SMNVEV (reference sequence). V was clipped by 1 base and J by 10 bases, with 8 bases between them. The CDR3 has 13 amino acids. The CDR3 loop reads CASSLLTESPLHF. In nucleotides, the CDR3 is TGTGCCAGCAGTTTATTAACGGAGTCACCCCTCCACTTT.

The CDR3 reads CASSPPGLAGGHEQYF. CDR3 DNA sequence: TGTGCCAGCAGTCCGCCGGGACTAGCGGGAGGCCACGAGCAGTACTTC. V usage is TRBV2 and J usage is TRBJ2-7, with 15 bases identical to TRBD2. CDR3 size: 16 residues. CDR1 is SNHLY, CDR2 FYNNEI, per germline. Germline trimming cut 5 bases from V and 5 bases from J; bases unmatched to any gene: 7.

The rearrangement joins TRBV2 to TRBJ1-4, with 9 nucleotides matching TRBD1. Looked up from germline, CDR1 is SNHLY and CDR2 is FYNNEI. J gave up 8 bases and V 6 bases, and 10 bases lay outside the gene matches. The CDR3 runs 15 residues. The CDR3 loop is CASSPRTGAGEKLFF. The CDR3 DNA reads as TGTGCCAGCAGCCCGCGGACAGGGGCAGGCGAAAAACTGTTTTTT.

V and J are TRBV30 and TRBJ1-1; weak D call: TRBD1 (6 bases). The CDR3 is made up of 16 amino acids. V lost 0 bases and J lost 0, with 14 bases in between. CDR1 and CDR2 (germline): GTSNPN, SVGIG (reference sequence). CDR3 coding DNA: TGTGCCTGGAGTGTACGGGGGAGGGGGTTGAACACTGAAGCTTTCTTT. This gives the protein CAWSVRGRGLNTEAFF.

In nucleotides, the CDR3 is TGCAGTGCTGAATTCGGGAATGAGCAGTTCTTC. It yields the protein CSAEFGNEQFF. This chain links TRBV20-1 with TRBJ2-1; D remains ambiguous. The CDR3 runs to 11 residues. Trimming shortened V by 5 bases and J by 7 bases, and 9 bases separated the two germline ends. CDR1 is DFQATT, CDR2 SNEGSKA, per germline (reference sequence).

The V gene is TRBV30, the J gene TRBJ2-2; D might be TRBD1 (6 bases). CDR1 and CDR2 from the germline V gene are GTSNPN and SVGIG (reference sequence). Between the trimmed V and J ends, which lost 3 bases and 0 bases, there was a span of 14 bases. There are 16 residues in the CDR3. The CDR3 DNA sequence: TGTGCCTGGAGCCGCCCCAGGGGATCGAACACCGGGGAGCTGTTTTTT. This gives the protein CAWSRPRGSNTGELFF.

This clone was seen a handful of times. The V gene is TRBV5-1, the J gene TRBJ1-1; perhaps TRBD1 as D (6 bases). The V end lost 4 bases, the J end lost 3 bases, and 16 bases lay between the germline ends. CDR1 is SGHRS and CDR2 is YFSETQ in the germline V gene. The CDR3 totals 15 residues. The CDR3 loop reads CASSPRTGKYTEAFF. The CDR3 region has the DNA TGCGCCAGCAGCCCCCGAACAGGGAAGTACACTGAAGCTTTCTTT.

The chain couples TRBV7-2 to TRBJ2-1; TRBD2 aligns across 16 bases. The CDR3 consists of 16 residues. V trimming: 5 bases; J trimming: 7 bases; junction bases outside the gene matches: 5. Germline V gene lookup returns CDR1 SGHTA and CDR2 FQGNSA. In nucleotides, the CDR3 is TGTGCCAGCAGCCTGGGACTAGCGGGAGGGACGAATGAGCAGTTCTTC. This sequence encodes CASSLGLAGGTNEQFF.

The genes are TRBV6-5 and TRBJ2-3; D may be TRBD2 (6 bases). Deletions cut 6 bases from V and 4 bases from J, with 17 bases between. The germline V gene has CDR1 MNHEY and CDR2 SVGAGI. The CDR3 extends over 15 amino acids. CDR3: CASRRGPSVADTQYF. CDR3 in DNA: TGTGCCAGCAGGCGGGGACCTTCGGTCGCAGATACGCAGTATTTT.

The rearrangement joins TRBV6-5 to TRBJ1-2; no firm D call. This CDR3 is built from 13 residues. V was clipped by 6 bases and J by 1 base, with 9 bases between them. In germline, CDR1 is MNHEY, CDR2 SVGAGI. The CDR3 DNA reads TGTGCCAGCAGACGCGCGGGTAACTATGGCTACACCTTC. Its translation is CASRRAGNYGYTF.

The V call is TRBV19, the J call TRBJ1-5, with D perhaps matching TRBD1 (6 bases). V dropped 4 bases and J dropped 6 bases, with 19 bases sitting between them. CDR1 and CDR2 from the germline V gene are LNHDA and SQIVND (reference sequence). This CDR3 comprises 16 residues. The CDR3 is CASSTQRGGVVQPQHF. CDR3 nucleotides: TGTGCCAGTAGTACCCAGAGAGGGGGAGTGGTTCAGCCCCAGCATTTT.